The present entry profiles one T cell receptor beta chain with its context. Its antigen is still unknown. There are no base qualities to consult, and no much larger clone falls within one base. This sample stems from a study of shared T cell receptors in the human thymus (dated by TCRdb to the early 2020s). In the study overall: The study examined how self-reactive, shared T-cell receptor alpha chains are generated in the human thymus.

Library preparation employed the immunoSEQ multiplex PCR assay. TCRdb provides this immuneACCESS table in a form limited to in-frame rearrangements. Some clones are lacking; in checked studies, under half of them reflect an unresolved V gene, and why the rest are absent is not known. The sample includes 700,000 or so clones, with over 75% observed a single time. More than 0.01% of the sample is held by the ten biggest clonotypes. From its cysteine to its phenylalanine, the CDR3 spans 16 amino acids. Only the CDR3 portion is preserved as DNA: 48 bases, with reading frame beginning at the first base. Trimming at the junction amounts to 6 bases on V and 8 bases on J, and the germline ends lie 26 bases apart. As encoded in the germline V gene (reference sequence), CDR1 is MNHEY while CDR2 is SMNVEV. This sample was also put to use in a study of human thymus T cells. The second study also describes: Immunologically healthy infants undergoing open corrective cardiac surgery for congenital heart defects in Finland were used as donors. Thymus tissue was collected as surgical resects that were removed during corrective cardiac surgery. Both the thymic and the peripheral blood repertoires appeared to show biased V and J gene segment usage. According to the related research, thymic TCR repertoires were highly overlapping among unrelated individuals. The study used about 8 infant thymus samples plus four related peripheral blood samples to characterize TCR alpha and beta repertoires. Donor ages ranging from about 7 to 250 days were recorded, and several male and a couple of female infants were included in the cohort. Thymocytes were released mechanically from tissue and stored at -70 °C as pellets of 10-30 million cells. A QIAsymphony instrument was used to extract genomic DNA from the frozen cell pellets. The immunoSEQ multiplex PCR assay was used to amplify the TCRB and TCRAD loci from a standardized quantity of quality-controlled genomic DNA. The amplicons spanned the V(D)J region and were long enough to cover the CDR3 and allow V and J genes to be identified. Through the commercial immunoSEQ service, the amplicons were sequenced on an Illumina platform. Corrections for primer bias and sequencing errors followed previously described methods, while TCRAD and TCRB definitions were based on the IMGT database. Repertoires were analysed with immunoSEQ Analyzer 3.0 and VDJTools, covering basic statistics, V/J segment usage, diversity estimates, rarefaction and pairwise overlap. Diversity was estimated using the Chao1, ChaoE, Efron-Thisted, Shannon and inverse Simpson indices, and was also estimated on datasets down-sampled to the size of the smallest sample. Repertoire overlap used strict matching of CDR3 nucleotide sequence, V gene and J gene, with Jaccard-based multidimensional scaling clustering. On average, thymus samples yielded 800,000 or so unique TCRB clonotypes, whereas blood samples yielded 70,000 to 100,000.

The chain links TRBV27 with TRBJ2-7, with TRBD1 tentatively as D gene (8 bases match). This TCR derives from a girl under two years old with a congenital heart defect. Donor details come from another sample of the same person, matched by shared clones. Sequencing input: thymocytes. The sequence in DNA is TGTGCCAGCAGCCCCACAGGGGGGGAACTAAATTGCAAGCAGTACTTC. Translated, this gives CASSPTGGELNCKQYF.